This T cell receptor beta chain was recovered during a study of blood T cells in healthy people across ages. Total RNA extraction produced at least 5 micrograms (per sample) for the study. This clonotype has only a few counts. There are 13 residues in the CDR3. Germline V gene lookup returns CDR1 SNHLY and CDR2 FYNNEI. Trimming took 9 bases from V and 2 from J, leaving 14 bases between them. Through a sample-barcoded 5' primer and a J-beta primer mix, a second PCR was run for roughly 6 to 11 cycles. In TCRdb, the 5' RACE reads were re-called with MiXCR into one record per CDR3 protein. The sample includes 1.4 million to 1.5 million distinct CDR3 sequences, approximately 42% of them seen just once.

The receptor was isolated from a woman between 18 and 29 years old in good health. The chain joins TRBV2 to TRBJ2-7; D is perhaps TRBD2 (6 bases). Sequencing was performed on blood. The CDR3 reads CASGAGRPYEQYF. For the CDR3, the DNA is TGTGCCAGTGGGGCGGGGAGGCCCTACGAGCAGTACTTC.